This T cell receptor (beta chain) emerged from a study of blood T cell repertoires in COVID-19. Study in general: Donors in the United States, Italy and Spain gave samples during acute or convalescent COVID-19. In each case, the material was cDNA or gDNA derived from T cells, B-cell-depleted T cells, or PBMCs.

As originally analysed: It was from reference gene primer amplification that nucleated cell counts were estimated. The table came from immunoSEQ multiplex PCR; TCRdb's copy has only in-frame clones and leaves some out. The DNA gave D and trimming, while V, J and clone size come from that table. The sample lists some 150,000 clones; about 80% were seen once. V was trimmed by 3 bases and J by 4 bases, leaving 11 bases between them. The CDR3 has 14 amino acids. CDR1 and CDR2 (germline): LNHDA, SQIVND (reference sequence). The sequenced sample consisted of peripheral blood. The J gene is TRBJ2-3, the V gene TRBV19, with D possibly matching TRBD2 (6 bases). This receptor was taken from a human donor in a cohort sampled during active COVID-19. The CDR3 reads CASSMGGSPDTQYF. The CDR3 nucleotides are TGTGCCAGTAGTATGGGGGGTTCCCCAGATACGCAGTATTTT.